The rows below give T cell receptor beta chains drawn from one sample of a study of shared clonotypes between healthy human individuals. The repertoire was sequenced with immunoSEQ multiplex PCR; TCRdb's copy has only in-frame clones and lacks some. This sample has 1.6 million or so clones, with 98% found just once. The specimen sequenced was naive CD4+ T cells sorted from blood. The receptor set was obtained from a man aged 25-45 years in good health. Both conserved end residues are part of each CDR3. D genes are given only for firm matches. Clone sizes are given selectively: once, few, many, or a class where the clone is expanded.

D	V	J	size	DNA	CDR3
TRBD2	TRBV11-2	TRBJ2-2	NA	TGTGCCAGCAGCTTTCCGTCGGGAGGGCCGGGGACCGGGGAGCTGTTTTTT	CASSFPSGGPGTGELFF
TRBD2	TRBV7-2	TRBJ2-1	NA	TGTGCCAGCAGCCGGGGGGGGGCGTCCTACAATGAGCAGTTCTTC	CASSRGGASYNEQFF
TRBD1	TRBV18	TRBJ2-1	NA	TGTGCCAGCTCACCATTGACAGGGGATTTCAATGAGCAGTTCTTC	CASSPLTGDFNEQFF
NA	TRBV28	TRBJ2-7	NA	TGTGCCAGCAGCCCTTACCTGTTACCCCTCTACGAGCAGTACTTC	CASSPYLLPLYEQYF
TRBD2	TRBV11-3	TRBJ2-1	NA	TGTGCCAGCAGCTTAGGCCTAGCGGGAGAAGGCGATGAGCAGTTCTTC	CASSLGLAGEGDEQFF
TRBD2	TRBV5-1	TRBJ2-1	NA	TGCGCCAGCAGCTTGGGTGGGACTAGCGGTTCCTACAATGAGCAGTTCTTC	CASSLGGTSGSYNEQFF
NA	TRBV7-8	TRBJ2-6	NA	TGTGCCAGCAGGTCGGAGGGTAGATCCTCTGGGGCCAACGTCCTGACTTTC	CASRSEGRSSGANVLTF
NA	TRBV7-9	TRBJ1-2	NA	TGTGCCAGCAGCTTAGTCGAGGGTGGCTACACCTTC	CASSLVEGGYTF
TRBD2	TRBV5-1	TRBJ2-3	NA	TGCGCCAGCAGCGCCACTAGCGGGATTATAGATACGCAGTATTTT	CASSATSGIIDTQYF
NA	TRBV6-6	TRBJ2-3	once	TGTGCCAGCAGTTACACACATCTGACTAGCACAGATACGCAGTATTTT	CASSYTHLTSTDTQYF
TRBD2	TRBV11-3	TRBJ2-1	NA	TGTGCCAGCAGCTTATCGCTAGCGGGAGGGCCGGGTCAGGATGAGCAGTTCTTC	CASSLSLAGGPGQDEQFF
NA	TRBV28	TRBJ1-2	NA	TGTGCCAGCAGTTTATTCAGGGGAATGGGCTACACCTTC	CASSLFRGMGYTF
NA	TRBV6-5	TRBJ2-1	NA	TGTGCCAGCAGTTACTCGAAAAATGAGCAGTTCTTC	CASSYSKNEQFF
NA	TRBV6-5	TRBJ2-2	NA	TGTGCCAGCAGACAGGGTGGCCGGGAGCTGTTTTTT	CASRQGGRELFF
TRBD2	TRBV28	TRBJ2-7	NA	TGTGCCAGCAGTTCCCTGGGACTAGCGGGGCACTACGAGCAGTACTTC	CASSSLGLAGHYEQYF
NA	TRBV5-4	TRBJ2-5	NA	TGTGCCAGCAGCCCGTTTTCAGGCCGGGAGACCCAGTACTTC	CASSPFSGRETQYF
NA	TRBV9	TRBJ2-7	NA	TGTGCCAGCGGACGGGGACCGGTAACCTACGAGCAGTACTTC	CASGRGPVTYEQYF
NA	TRBV19	TRBJ1-1	NA	TGTGCCAGTAGTATTATGAGGCAAAACACTGAAGCTTTCTTT	CASSIMRQNTEAFF
NA	TRBV19	TRBJ2-6	once	TGTGCCAGTAGTATTCTGACCTCTGGGGCCAACGTCCTGACTTTC	CASSILTSGANVLTF
NA	TRBV5-1	TRBJ2-1	NA	TGCGCCAGCAGCACAACCGCCGGGAGTCCGAATGAGCAGTTCTTC	CASSTTAGSPNEQFF
NA	TRBV4-3	TRBJ2-7	NA	TGCGCCAGCAGCCAAGGTGGGGCAGGGTACGAGCAGTACTTC	CASSQGGAGYEQYF
TRBD1	TRBV5-1	TRBJ2-7	NA	TGCGCCAGCAGCTGGGACAGGTGGTCCTACGAGCAGTACTTC	CASSWDRWSYEQYF
NA	TRBV28	TRBJ2-1	once	TGTGCCAGCAGCCCTGGCAATGGGCCGACCTACAATGAGCAGTTCTTC	CASSPGNGPTYNEQFF
NA	TRBV14	TRBJ2-1	once	TGTGCCAGCAGCCAAGGTGGGATAGGCTCCTACAATGAGCAGTTCTTC	CASSQGGIGSYNEQFF
NA	TRBV5-6	TRBJ2-5	NA	TGTGCCAGCAGCTTCGGAAGTGGAGAGACCCAGTACTTC	CASSFGSGETQYF
NA	TRBV10-3	TRBJ2-7	NA	TGTGCCATCAGCGACAGGATCAGCTCCTACGAGCAGTACTTC	CAISDRISSYEQYF
TRBD2	TRBV7-8	TRBJ2-7	NA	TGTGCCAGCAGCTTAGCTCCGAGCGGGAGATACGAGCAGTACTTC	CASSLAPSGRYEQYF
TRBD2	TRBV19	TRBJ2-3	NA	TGTGCCAGCCGTCATAGCGGGGCGCCCACAGATACGCAGTATTTT	CASRHSGAPTDTQYF
NA	TRBV11-3	TRBJ2-1	NA	TGTGCCAGCAGCATAGTCCGGGGGAATGAGCAGTTCTTC	CASSIVRGNEQFF
NA	TRBV5-5	TRBJ2-5	NA	TGTGCCAGCAGCTTGGCACTAAGCACAGGGATGGGAGAGACCCAGTACTTC	CASSLALSTGMGETQYF
NA	TRBV29-1	TRBJ1-4	NA	TGCAGCGTTAAGGATGGGGGGAATGAAAAACTGTTTTTT	CSVKDGGNEKLFF
NA	TRBV15	TRBJ1-5	NA	TGTGCCACCAGCAGAGATGTAGGGAGCAATCAGCCCCAGCATTTT	CATSRDVGSNQPQHF
TRBD2	TRBV9	TRBJ2-7	NA	TGTGCCAGCAGTCGAGAGGGGACTAGACCCTACTTC	CASSREGTRPYF
NA	TRBV11-2	TRBJ1-3	NA	TGTGCCAGCAGCTTACAGCGGACCTCTGGAAACACCATATATTTT	CASSLQRTSGNTIYF
NA	TRBV5-6	TRBJ1-5	NA	TGTGCCAGCAGCCGCAGTCGGACCCATAGCAATCAGCCCCAGCATTTT	CASSRSRTHSNQPQHF
NA	TRBV5-4	TRBJ2-7	NA	TGTGCCAGCAGCCCCGGACAGCGCTCCTACGAGCAGTACTTC	CASSPGQRSYEQYF
TRBD1	TRBV18	TRBJ1-3	NA	TGTGCCAGCTCACGGACAGGGGGCGACTCTGGAAACACCATATATTTT	CASSRTGGDSGNTIYF
TRBD1	TRBV15	TRBJ2-7	NA	TGTGCCACCAGCTCCCGTGGGGGACAGGGGCACGAGCAGTACTTC	CATSSRGGQGHEQYF
NA	TRBV19	TRBJ2-3	NA	TGTGCCAGCCAACCCTATATGATAGCAGGAGATACGCAGTATTTT	CASQPYMIAGDTQYF
NA	TRBV28	TRBJ1-2	NA	TGTGCCAGCCGCCTTAACTATGGCTACACCTTC	CASRLNYGYTF
TRBD1	TRBV19	TRBJ1-1	NA	TGTGCCAGTACGGACAGGGTCCCTGAAGCTTTCTTT	CASTDRVPEAFF
NA	TRBV28	TRBJ1-5	NA	TGTGCCAGCAGCCCACGGACTTCGGGGACTCAGCCCCAGCATTTT	CASSPRTSGTQPQHF
TRBD1	TRBV5-1	TRBJ1-2	NA	TGCGCCAGCAGCTGGGACAGGGTAGACTATGGCTACACCTTC	CASSWDRVDYGYTF